This TCR beta chain was retrieved from a study of cytomegalovirus exposure and HLA in healthy donors. The donors belonged to the roughly 130-subject validation cohort, separate from the roughly 700-subject first cohort. V gave up 0 bases and J gave up 7 bases; unmatched junction bases: 5. The CDR3 extends over 16 amino acids. Per germline, CDR1 LNHNV and CDR2 YYDKDF (reference sequence). Measured with immunoSEQ multiplex PCR; TCRdb has only the in-frame clones, and not every one. The sample consists of under 150,000 clones, about 83% of them appearing once. The sample taken for sequencing was PBMCs. The rearrangement joins TRBV15 to TRBJ1-4; 10 bases are shared with TRBD1. This clonotype originated in a woman aged 25 to 39 in good health and CMV-seronegative. CDR3 region: CATSRDPGQGGEKLFF. CDR3 DNA sequence: TGTGCCACCAGCAGAGATCCCGGACAGGGGGGTGAAAAACTGTTTTTT.